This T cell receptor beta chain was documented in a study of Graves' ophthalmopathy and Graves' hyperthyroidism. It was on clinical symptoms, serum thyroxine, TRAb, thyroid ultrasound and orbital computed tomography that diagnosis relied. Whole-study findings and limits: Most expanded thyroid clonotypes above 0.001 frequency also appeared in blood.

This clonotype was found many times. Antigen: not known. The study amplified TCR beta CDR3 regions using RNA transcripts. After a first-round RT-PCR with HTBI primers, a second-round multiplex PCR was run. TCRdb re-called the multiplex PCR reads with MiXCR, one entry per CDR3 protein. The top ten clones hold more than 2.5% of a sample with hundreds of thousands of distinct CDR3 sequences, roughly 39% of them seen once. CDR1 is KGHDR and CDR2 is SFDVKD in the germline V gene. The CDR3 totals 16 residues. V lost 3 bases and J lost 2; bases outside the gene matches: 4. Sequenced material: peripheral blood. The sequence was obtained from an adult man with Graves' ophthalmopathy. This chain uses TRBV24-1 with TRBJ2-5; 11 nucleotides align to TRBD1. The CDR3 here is CATSDADRGRQETQYF. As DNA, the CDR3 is TGTGCCACCAGTGATGCGGACAGGGGGCGTCAAGAGACCCAGTACTTC.